This T cell receptor (beta chain) was sequenced in a study of T cells in Graves' hyperthyroidism and ophthalmopathy. This clonotype turned up a few times. Its specificity is not known. This CDR3 region has 16 residues. CDR1 MGHRA and CDR2 YSYEKL come from the germline V gene. The trim removed 2 bases at V and 5 bases at J, leaving 9 bases unmatched. RNA transcripts served as the template for amplifying TCR beta CDR3 regions. When the TCR CDR3 underwent first-round RT-PCR, the HTBI primer set was used. TCRdb re-analysed the multiplex PCR reads in MiXCR, keeping a single row per CDR3 protein. The sample yields 600,000 or so distinct CDR3 sequences, approximately 15% seen once. Overall study findings and caveats: Blood also contained most expanded thyroid clonotypes above 0.001.

Specimen: blood. The chain has TRBV4-1 and TRBJ1-5; 7 nucleotides line up with TRBD1. This TCR derives from a woman aged 18-35 years with Graves' ophthalmopathy. The CDR3 DNA reads as TGCGCCAGCAGCCAACCGGGACAGAGGCCCTATCAGCCCCAGCATTTT. The encoded protein is CASSQPGQRPYQPQHF.